This TCR beta chain was captured in a study of beta chain bispecific antibodies for T cell cancers (dated by TCRdb to the early 2020s). General notes on the study: After T cells from healthy donors were cocultured with bispecific antibodies and T cell leukemia lines, the researchers used TRBV sequencing of the cells that survived to measure how much each TRBV family was depleted. Surface TRBV12 (TRBV12-3) was expressed by Jurkat cells, and surface TRBV5-5 was expressed by HPB-ALL cells.

The investigation overall reported the following: Cross-reactivity of the anti-TRBV5-5 antibody with TRBV5-6 was attributed to high sequence similarity between the two genes. Each sequenced sample mixed leukemia cell line cells with normal T cells, and most targeted TRBV signal came from the leukemia cells rather than normal T cells.

T cells were expanded from blood mononuclear cells with anti-CD3 antibody OKT3 or CD3/CD28 Dynabeads for two to three days. The culture conditions for expanded T cells were RPMI 1640 plus 10% fetal bovine serum, recombinant human IL-2 (about 100 IU/ml) and IL-7 (about 5.5 ng/ml). Each coculture mixed about 50,000 target cells and about 50,000 normal T cells with bispecific antibody in approximately 100 ul and was incubated at 37 degrees C for roughly 16 hours. Each bispecific antibody was composed of two single-chain variable fragments, which were expressed in a single-chain diabody format with a His tag. Effector T cells were obtained from healthy human donors, and peripheral blood mononuclear cells were isolated from leukapheresis samples by Ficoll density gradient centrifugation. V is cut by 1 base and J by 0 bases, and the space between the germline ends is 16 bases. Spanning cysteine to phenylalanine, the CDR3 consists of 19 amino acids. Solely the CDR3 DNA is kept, with 57 bases framed from the first base. Taken from the germline V gene (reference sequence), the CDR1 and CDR2 loops are MNHEY and SMNVEV.

The sample holds many counts of this clonotype. The target of this receptor is not known. The record has no base qualities; no much larger clone is one base away. Libraries incorporated unique molecular identifier barcodes, which were used to quantify clonotypes. Qiagen AllPrep DNA/RNA Micro kits were used to isolate total RNA, and an Agilent TapeStation was used to check RNA quality. TCR beta libraries were built by 5' RACE: cDNA synthesis followed by two PCR steps using TCR beta constant-region gene-specific primers. TCR beta libraries were sequenced on an Illumina MiSeq platform. From the authors' description of their analysis: MIGEC, MiXCR and VDJtools were used for read processing. The frequency of each clonotype was calculated as the fraction of all unique molecular identifiers in the sample that belonged to that clonotype. Nonfunctional TRBV genes listed as pseudogenes or open reading frames in IMGT, such as TRBV1, TRBV12-1 and TRBV21, were excluded. TCRdb passed the public sequencing reads through fastp at Q25 and MiXCR, retaining productive beta sequences. One record per CDR3 amino acid sequence lists the most common genes and DNA. TCRdb's processing, not the authors', yielded these V and J calls. This sample has 20,000 or so distinct CDR3 sequences in its table, and roughly 2.6% of those were observed once. Of the sample, about 31% is held by the ten largest clones.

The material sequenced was healthy donor T cells cultured with leukemia cells. The chain is assembled from TRBV27 and TRBJ2-6; the D region possibly corresponds to TRBD2 (6 bases align). The receptor was isolated from a human donor in good health. Some clones in this sample may be carry-over from other donors' samples. CDR3 protein: CASSLWGGVDPSGANVLTF. The DNA reads TGTGCCAGCAGTTTATGGGGAGGCGTTGATCCCTCTGGGGCCAACGTCCTGACTTTC.